Below are 18 T cell receptor beta chains sequenced from a single sample in a study of blood T cell repertoires in COVID-19. Sequenced by immunoSEQ multiplex PCR; TCRdb stores in-frame clones only, minus some. The sample has 150,000 to 200,000 clones; about 88% are singletons. The sample taken for sequencing was peripheral blood. The receptors come from a man aged 55 to 70 with COVID-19, enrolled during active disease.

This chain connects TRBV18 to TRBJ2-5; 7 nucleotides line up with TRBD1. V gave up 4 bases and J gave up 1 base; unmatched junction bases: 6. Germline CDR1 and CDR2: KGHSH and LQKENI. The CDR3 totals 15 residues. The CDR3 loop is CASSRWGQTQETQYF. The CDR3 region has the DNA TGTGCCAGCTCACGATGGGGACAGACCCAAGAGACCCAGTACTTC. The complete variable domain, with remaining parts taken from reference TRBV18 and TRBJ2-5, reads NAGVMQNPRHLVRRRGQEARLRCSPMKGHSHVYWYRQLPEEGLKFMVYLQKENIIDESGMPKERFSAEFPKEGPSILRIQQVVRGDSAAYFCASSRWGQTQETQYFGPGTRLLVL.

The chain joins TRBV18 to TRBJ1-1; TRBD1 matches 10 bases. The germline V gene has CDR1 KGHSH and CDR2 LQKENI. With 3 bases clipped from V and 5 bases from J, the junction kept 9 bases outside the gene matches. The CDR3 has 16 amino acids. The CDR3 sequence is CASSPSRTGGGTEAFF. The CDR3 DNA follows: TGTGCCAGCTCACCGAGTAGGACAGGGGGAGGGACTGAAGCTTTCTTT.

The chain is built from TRBV7-2 and TRBJ2-3; TRBD2 matches 9 bases. With V trimmed by 2 bases and J by 0 bases, 6 bases remained unmatched. Germline-derived CDR1 and CDR2 are SGHTA and FQGNSA. The CDR3 runs 17 residues. CDR3 in DNA: TGTGCCAGCAGCTTAACGGCGGGAGGGTCGAGCACAGATACGCAGTATTTT. As protein: CASSLTAGGSSTDTQYF.

V usage is TRBV6-6 and J usage is TRBJ2-1; TRBD2 matches 10 bases. Germline trimming cut 7 bases from V and 11 bases from J; bases unmatched to any gene: 14. This CDR3 spans 15 amino acids. The germline V gene has CDR1 MNHNY and CDR2 SVGAGI (reference sequence). The CDR3 loop reads CASIEAASGSYQQFF. CDR3 nucleotide sequence: TGTGCCAGCATTGAGGCGGCTAGCGGGAGTTACCAGCAGTTCTTC.

CDR3 nucleotides: TGCGCCAGCAGCGGAAGGACTGGTCCCGCCGGGGAGCTGTTTTTT. Protein product: CASSGRTGPAGELFF. The V and J genes are TRBV5-1 and TRBJ2-2; TRBD2 might be the D (5 bases). The CDR3 loop spans 15 amino acids. V shed 4 bases and J shed 6 bases, with 16 bases lying between them. Germline V CDR1 and CDR2: SGHRS, YFSETQ. The variable domain in full, completed from reference TRBV5-1 and TRBJ2-2, reads KAGVTQTPRYLIKTRGQQVTLSCSPISGHRSVSWYQQTPGQGLQFLFEYFSETQRNKGNFPGRFSGRQFSNSRSEMNVSTLELGDSALYLCASSGRTGPAGELFFGEGSRLTVL.

This chain links TRBV29-1 with TRBJ1-5; perhaps TRBD1 as D (5 bases). This CDR3 is 16 amino acids long. Trimming stripped 4 bases from V and 0 bases from J, with 16 bases between. The V gene's germline CDR1 is SQVTM and CDR2 ANQGSEA. As DNA, the CDR3 is TGCAGCGTTGTACTCCCCCCGGGGGATAGCAATCAGCCCCAGCATTTT. It codes for CSVVLPPGDSNQPQHF. Complete variable domain (other parts from reference TRBV29-1 and TRBJ1-5): SAVISQKPSRDICQRGTSLTIQCQVDSQVTMMFWYRQQPGQSLTLIATANQGSEATYESGFVIDKFPISRPNLTFSTLTVSNMSPEDSSIYLCSVVLPPGDSNQPQHFGDGTRLSIL.

V gene TRBV24-1 combines with J gene TRBJ2-5; D possibly corresponds to TRBD2 (6 bases). CDR1 is KGHDR, CDR2 SFDVKD, per germline. V lost 3 bases to trimming and J lost 5 bases, with 15 bases between them. The CDR3 length is 15 residues. In nucleotides, the CDR3 is TGTGCCACCAGTGATCCCTCGGGAGTCTCGGAGACCCAGTACTTC. It encodes CATSDPSGVSETQYF.

The V and J genes are TRBV19 and TRBJ1-1; D might be TRBD1 (6 bases). Trimming pared 7 bases from V and 1 base from J, leaving 10 bases between. The CDR3 sequence is 13 residues long. Germline values: CDR1 LNHDA, CDR2 SQIVND (reference sequence). CDR3 coding DNA: TGTGCCAGTATTGGGGACAAGAACACTGAAGCTTTCTTT. This translates into CASIGDKNTEAFF.

The chain joins TRBV5-4 to TRBJ2-5, with D tentatively TRBD1 (5 bases). This CDR3 contains 14 residues. Germline CDR1 is SGHNT and CDR2 is YYREEE (reference sequence). V shed 0 bases and J shed 5 bases, with 11 bases lying between them. CDR3 amino acids: CASSLGQSRETQYF. In DNA form, the CDR3 reads TGTGCCAGCAGCTTGGGACAGTCTCGGGAGACCCAGTACTTC. Looking up the rest from reference TRBV5-4 and TRBJ2-5 gives the full variable domain: ETGVTQSPTHLIKTRGQQVTLRCSSQSGHNTVSWYQQALGQGPQFIFQYYREEENGRGNFPPRFSGLQFPNYSSELNVNALELDDSALYLCASSLGQSRETQYFGPGTRLLVL.

The rearrangement links TRBV7-2 to TRBJ1-1; a possible D gene is TRBD1 (5 bases). The CDR3 is made up of 15 amino acids. V was cut by 4 bases and J by 0 bases, with 12 bases left in between. In germline, CDR1 is SGHTA, CDR2 FQGNSA. The CDR3 nucleotides read TGTGCCAGCAGCTACTCGGGGGGAGTGAACACTGAAGCTTTCTTT. The encoded protein is CASSYSGGVNTEAFF.

This clone has only one observation. V is TRBV5-1 and J is TRBJ2-5; 7 bases are shared with TRBD1. After removal of 6 bases from V and 5 bases from J, the junction contained 13 bases not matched to a gene. CDR3 size: 15 residues. CDR1 and CDR2 from the germline V gene are SGHRS and YFSETQ. The CDR3 region is CASNDLTGTRETQYF. The CDR3 DNA is TGCGCCAGCAACGACCTGACAGGGACCCGGGAGACCCAGTACTTC.

The V call is TRBV4-3, the J call TRBJ2-1; no reliable D call. Germline CDR1 is LGHNA and CDR2 is YSLEER. This CDR3 is 13 amino acids long. V was trimmed by 0 bases and J by 4 bases, leaving 4 bases between them. The CDR3 spells CASSQDLYNEQFF. The CDR3, as DNA: TGCGCCAGCAGCCAAGACCTATACAATGAGCAGTTCTTC.

V gene TRBV11-3 combines with J gene TRBJ2-3, with 14 bases matching TRBD2. V was pared by 4 bases and J by 0 bases, with 3 bases of the junction left unmatched. Germline V lookup: CDR1 SGHNT, CDR2 YENEEA. The CDR3 covers 17 residues. The CDR3, as DNA: TGTGCCAGCAGCTCAGGGACTAGCGGGAGCAGCACAGATACGCAGTATTTT. Protein product: CASSSGTSGSSTDTQYF.

This clone was counted between two and nine times. This chain uses TRBV2 with TRBJ2-2; possible D gene TRBD2, 7 bases. Trimming pared 5 bases from V and 8 bases from J, leaving 21 bases between. The V gene's germline CDR1 is SNHLY and CDR2 FYNNEI. The CDR3 is 16 amino acids. CDR3 DNA sequence: TGTGCCAGCAGTCGCCCCGGACTAGGGGGTAAGGGGGAGCTGTTTTTT. This encodes CASSRPGLGGKGELFF.

This chain links TRBV4-3 with TRBJ1-6; 7 nucleotides agree with TRBD1. Trimming took 6 bases from V and 4 from J; bases not matched to a gene: 12. CDR3 size: 17 residues. Germline CDR1 is LGHNA and CDR2 is YSLEER. The CDR3 loop is CASSTSQGVFYNSPLHF. The CDR3 DNA sequence: TGCGCCAGCAGTACAAGTCAGGGGGTGTTTTATAATTCACCCCTCCACTTT.

This chain connects TRBV28 to TRBJ2-1; D call uncertain. Trimming removed 6 bases at V and 8 bases at J, with 8 bases between. This CDR3 has 11 residues. Per germline, CDR1 MDHEN and CDR2 SYDVKM. The CDR3 DNA follows: TGTGCCAGCAGCACTATCCATGAGCAGTTCTTC. It translates to CASSTIHEQFF. The entire variable domain, with the rest obtained from reference TRBV28 and TRBJ2-1, is as follows: DVKVTQSSRYLVKRTGEKVFLECVQDMDHENMFWYRQDPGLGLRLIYFSYDVKMKEKGDIPEGYSVSREKKERFSLILESASTNQTSMYLCASSTIHEQFFGPGTRLTVL.

The chain couples TRBV27 to TRBJ2-3, with 13 nucleotides matching TRBD2. This CDR3 region has 20 residues. Germline-derived CDR1 and CDR2 are MNHEY and SMNVEV (reference sequence). V shed 5 bases, J shed 5 bases, and the junction held 19 bases outside the gene matches. The CDR3 here is CASSKTGPLPGLAGIDTQYF. DNA for the CDR3: TGTGCCAGCAGTAAGACAGGCCCATTACCGGGACTAGCGGGAATAGATACGCAGTATTTT.

CDR3 protein: CATSDAGQGLGVDEQFF. CDR3 nucleotides: TGTGCCACCAGTGATGCCGGACAGGGCCTCGGTGTCGATGAGCAGTTCTTC. V is TRBV24-1 and J is TRBJ2-1; 8 bases align to TRBD1. Looked up from germline, CDR1 is KGHDR and CDR2 is SFDVKD. The CDR3 is 17 residues long. The trim removed 3 bases at V and 8 bases at J, leaving 14 bases unmatched.